Detailed here is one TCR beta chain. TCRdb independently ran MiXCR on the RT-PCR reads; one entry per CDR3 protein. The sample holds about a million distinct CDR3 sequences, about a sixth seen once. The V and J ends lost 6 bases and 9 bases respectively, with 14 bases between them. Germline assignment: CDR1 SNHLY and CDR2 FYNNEI. The CDR3 is 12 residues long. These data are taken from a study of patients and donors after allogeneic stem cell transplantation. The TCR sequence derives from a human donor who was either an allogeneic HSCT recipient or a stem cell or donor lymphocyte infusion donor (not recorded which). It is not recorded whose cells these are; they may come from a transplant donor. The chain couples TRBV2 to TRBJ1-2; D not resolved. The sequenced material came from blood, either unsorted or a sorted T cell fraction (not recorded which). CDR3 loop: CASRALPLSYTF. CDR3 DNA sequence: TGTGCCAGCAGGGCCCTTCCACTTAGCTACACCTTC. The variable domain in full, completed from reference TRBV2 and TRBJ1-2, reads EPEVTQTPSHQVTQMGQEVILRCVPISNHLYFYWYRQILGQKVEFLVSFYNNEISEKSEIFDDQFSVERPDGSNFTLKIRSTKLEDSAMYFCASRALPLSYTFGSGTRLTVV.